This entry lists 4 T cell receptor beta chains sequenced from one sample in a study of CD8+ T cells in alopecia areata (dated by TCRdb to between 2018 and 2020). The library relied on the immunoSEQ multiplex PCR assay. To provide template for TCR sequencing, every sample had RNA extracted and reverse transcribed into cDNA. TCRdb retrieved this table from immuneACCESS and kept in-frame rearrangements only. Not all clones are present; in checked studies, unresolved V genes account for under half, and no reason is known for the remainder. In this sample the table shows approximately 300,000 clones, and no singletons are among them. The ten largest account for more than 0.95% of the sample. Pooled mouse cutaneous lymph node cells were stained for CD4, CD8alpha, NKG2D, NKG2ACE and other markers and were then sorted on a BD Influx. The specimen was CD4+ T cells sorted from a lymph node. These receptors came from a C3H/HeJ mouse with alopecia areata. Members of this strain share the MHC haplotype H2-k.

About this clone: Gene names are the mouse ones. The read terminates 4 residues ahead of where the CDR3 ends, so the germline J gene completes it. Other nucleotide sequences from this sample produce the same CDR3. The chain combines TRBV13-1 with TRBJ1-2, with TRBD1 matching 8 bases. The germline CDR1 and CDR2 sequences are NSHNY and SYGAGN. Trimming cost V 3 bases and J 3 bases; bases outside gene matches: 7. The CDR3 contains 15 residues. Partial CDR3 DNA: TGTGCCAGCAGTGCGGGGCAGGGGGCAGACTCC. It codes for CASSAGQGADS. The CDR3, in full, reads CASSAGQGADSDYTF.

The table lists this clone with a few counts. The germline and genes are mouse ones. The read stops 4 residues short of the end of the CDR3; the missing end is completed from the germline J gene. The chain uses TRBV13-3 and TRBJ2-2, with 10 bases that match TRBD2. In germline, CDR1 is NNHDY, CDR2 SYVADS. Losses at the gene ends were 2 bases for V and 0 bases for J; bases not matched to a gene: 4. The CDR3 runs 17 residues. The covered CDR3 bases are TGTGCCAGCAGTGAAGCTGGGGGGGCTCCAAACACCGGG. Translated: CASSEAGGAPNTG. The full-length CDR3 reads as CASSEAGGAPNTGQLYF. Drawing the rest from reference TRBV13-3 and TRBJ2-2, the complete variable domain is EAAVTQSPRSKVAVTGGKVTLSCHQTNNHDYMYWYRQDTGHGLRLIHYSYVADSTEKGDIPDGYKASRPSQENFSLILELASLSQTAVYFCASSEAGGAPNTGQLYFGEGSKLTVL.

Regarding this clone: Mouse germline and gene names are used. The read is 3 residues too short to cover the CDR3 end, so that end is filled in from the germline J gene. The chain couples TRBV13-3 to TRBJ1-3, with D unclear. This CDR3 contains 11 residues. Per germline, CDR1 NNHDY and CDR2 SYVADS. The DNA read from the CDR3 is TGTGCCAGCAGTGATTTGGGTACG. Amino acid sequence: CASSDLGT. The CDR3 reads in full as CASSDLGTLYF.

This clone was seen only a few times. Gene names are mouse gene names. Sequencing ends 4 residues short of the CDR3 end; the germline J gene provides the rest. The same CDR3 is also encoded by other DNA sequences in this sample. The V and J genes are TRBV31 and TRBJ2-2; a weak D match, TRBD1 (7 bases). Germline values: CDR1 GKSSPN, CDR2 SITVG. The CDR3 length is 15 residues. V lost 0 bases to trimming and J lost 1 base, with 9 bases between them. Incomplete CDR3 DNA: TGTGCCTGGAGTCTAGGGGGCAGAAACACCGGG. This codes for CAWSLGGRNTG. The entire CDR3 protein reads CAWSLGGRNTGQLYF.